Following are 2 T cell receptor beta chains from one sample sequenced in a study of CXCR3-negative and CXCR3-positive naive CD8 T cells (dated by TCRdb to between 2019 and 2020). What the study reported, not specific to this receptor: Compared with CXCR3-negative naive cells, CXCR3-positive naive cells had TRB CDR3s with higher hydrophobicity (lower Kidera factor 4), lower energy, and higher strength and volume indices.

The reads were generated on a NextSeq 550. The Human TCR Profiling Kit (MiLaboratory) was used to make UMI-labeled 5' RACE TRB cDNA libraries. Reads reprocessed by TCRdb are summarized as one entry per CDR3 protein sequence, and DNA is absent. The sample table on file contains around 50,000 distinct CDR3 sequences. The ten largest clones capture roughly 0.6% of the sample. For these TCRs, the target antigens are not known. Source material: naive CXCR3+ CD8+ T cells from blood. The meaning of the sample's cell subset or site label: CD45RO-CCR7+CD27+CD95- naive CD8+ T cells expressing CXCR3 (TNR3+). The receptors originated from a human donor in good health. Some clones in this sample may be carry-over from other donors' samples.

This CDR3 is CASSQDRLGGGTEQFF. V gene TRBV4-3 combines with J gene TRBJ2-1; TCRdb's D gene call, TRBD1, goes unchecked for lack of DNA. The CDR3 length is 16 residues. CDR1 LGHNA and CDR2 YSLEER come from the germline V gene.

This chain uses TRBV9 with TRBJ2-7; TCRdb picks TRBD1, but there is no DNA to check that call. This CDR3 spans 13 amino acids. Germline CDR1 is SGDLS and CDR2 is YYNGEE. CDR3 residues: CASSGGAAGEQYF.